These 9 T cell receptor beta chains were all obtained from the same sample, sequenced in a study of T-cell reconstitution after alpha-beta-depleted transplantation in children (dated by TCRdb to the mid-2010s). Taken with the paper, the label for treatment or condition translates to: allogeneic hematopoietic cell transplantation with graft depleted of TCRalphabeta T cells and CD19 B cells. Receptors were amplified or captured by PCR. Sequencing was performed on an Illumina HiSeq 2500. TCR libraries were prepared with molecular barcoding, using unique molecular identifiers to normalize TCRbeta repertoire quantification. TCRdb itself trimmed the public reads at Q25 with fastp, ran MiXCR and retained productive beta chains. Identical CDR3 protein sequences are pooled into one entry, listed with their most common genes and DNA. Across this sample there are under 750,000 distinct CDR3 sequences, with 23% seen only once. The ten largest clones take up 12% to 15% of the sample.

Sequenced here: PBMCs, mostly from graft donor cells, sampled 360 days after TCRalphabeta/CD19-depleted stem cell transplant. These receptors originate from a boy less than two years old who had a stem cell transplant for acute myeloid leukemia, so the T cells may come from the graft donor.

The chain uses TRBV20-1 and TRBJ2-7, with TRBD2 matching over 7 bases. From germline, CDR1 is DFQATT and CDR2 SNEGSKA (reference sequence). The CDR3 runs 13 residues. Unmatched junction bases numbered 11, after V lost 5 bases and J lost 7 bases. CDR3 amino acids: CSAPGGSGREQYF. The CDR3 DNA reads TGCAGTGCTCCCGGGGGGTCGGGGAGGGAGCAGTACTTC.

This clonotype was found many times. CDR3 nucleotides: TGCAGTGCCAGCTCGTCTCATACAGGGACAGATACGCAGTATTTT. Encoded protein: CSASSSHTGTDTQYF. The J gene is TRBJ2-3, the V gene TRBV20-1; the D gene is possibly TRBD1 (6 bases). Trimming left V 6 bases short and J 3 bases short, with 19 bases between. Germline assignment: CDR1 DFQATT and CDR2 SNEGSKA (reference sequence). The CDR3 has 15 residues.

The chain uses TRBV27 and TRBJ2-7, with a tentative D call TRBD1 (6 bases). Germline V gene data show CDR1 as MNHEY and CDR2 as SMNVEV (reference sequence). V was trimmed by 3 bases and J by 0 bases, leaving 12 bases between them. The CDR3 totals 15 residues. The CDR3 loop reads CASSFIDRSSYEQYF. The CDR3 nucleotides are TGTGCCAGCAGTTTTATAGACAGGAGCTCCTACGAGCAGTACTTC.

V and J are TRBV11-2 and TRBJ2-7; D perhaps matches TRBD1 (6 bases). This CDR3 contains 14 residues. Germline CDR1 SGHAT, CDR2 FQNNGV. V gave up 5 bases and J gave up 3 bases, with 14 bases separating them. CDR3 loop: CASSPQGTVYEQYV. For the CDR3, the DNA is TGTGCCAGCAGCCCACAGGGTACTGTCTACGAGCAGTACGTC.

This clonotype was counted many times. The chain uses TRBV12-3 or TRBV12-4 and TRBJ1-1; TRBD1 matches 9 bases. The CDR3 consists of 15 residues. Unmatched junction bases numbered 4, after V lost 5 bases and J lost 0 bases. In DNA form, the CDR3 reads TGTGCCAGCAGTCAACAGGGGGCATTGAACACTGAAGCTTTCTTT. It translates to CASSQQGALNTEAFF.

The chain has TRBV27 and TRBJ2-1; possibly TRBD2 for D (6 bases). The CDR3 sequence is 14 residues long. The V and J ends lost 2 bases and 7 bases respectively, with 12 bases between them. Germline CDR1 is MNHEY and CDR2 is SMNVEV (reference sequence). CDR3 nucleotide sequence: TGTGCCAGCAGTTTAGGGTACCGGGGGAATGAGCAGTTCTTC. The encoded protein is CASSLGYRGNEQFF.

This chain connects TRBV20-1 to TRBJ2-7; D not certain. Between the trimmed V and J ends, which lost 1 base and 2 bases, there was a span of 15 bases. CDR3 length equals 15 residues. The germline V gene encodes CDR1 DFQATT and CDR2 SNEGSKA (reference sequence). CDR3 nucleotide sequence: TGCAGTGCTAGAGGCGGTGCTCCCGAGCCCTACGAGCAGTACGTC. This gives the protein CSARGGAPEPYEQYV.

This chain connects TRBV9 to TRBJ2-5, with a weak D call TRBD1 (6 bases). Germline values: CDR1 SGDLS, CDR2 YYNGEE. V was clipped by 3 bases and J by 5 bases, with 14 bases between them. The CDR3 totals 14 residues. For the CDR3, the DNA is TGTGCCAGCAGCGGGAGCAGGGGTATGGAGACCCAGTACTTC. It translates to CASSGSRGMETQYF.

J is TRBJ1-5 and V is TRBV10-3, with D hard to call. The CDR3 sequence is 13 residues long. Germline V CDR1 and CDR2: ENHRY, SYGVKD. V was cut by 2 bases and J by 3 bases, with 5 bases left in between. The CDR3 loop is CAISEEVNQPQHF. The CDR3 nucleotides are TGTGCCATCAGTGAGGAGGTCAATCAGCCCCAGCATTTT.